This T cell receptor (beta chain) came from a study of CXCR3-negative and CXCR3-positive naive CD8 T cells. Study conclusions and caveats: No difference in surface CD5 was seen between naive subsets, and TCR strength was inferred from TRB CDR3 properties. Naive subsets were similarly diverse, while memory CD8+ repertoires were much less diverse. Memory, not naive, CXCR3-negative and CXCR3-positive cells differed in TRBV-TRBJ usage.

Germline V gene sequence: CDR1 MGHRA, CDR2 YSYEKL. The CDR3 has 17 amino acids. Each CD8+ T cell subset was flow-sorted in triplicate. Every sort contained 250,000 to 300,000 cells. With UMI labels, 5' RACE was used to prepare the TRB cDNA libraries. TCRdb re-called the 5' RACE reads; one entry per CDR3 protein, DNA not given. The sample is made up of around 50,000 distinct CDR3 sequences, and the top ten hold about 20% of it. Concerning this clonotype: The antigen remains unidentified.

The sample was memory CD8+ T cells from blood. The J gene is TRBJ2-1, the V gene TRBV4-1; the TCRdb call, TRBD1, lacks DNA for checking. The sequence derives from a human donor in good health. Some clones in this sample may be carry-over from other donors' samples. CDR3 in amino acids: CASSPRAGTGLDNEQFF.